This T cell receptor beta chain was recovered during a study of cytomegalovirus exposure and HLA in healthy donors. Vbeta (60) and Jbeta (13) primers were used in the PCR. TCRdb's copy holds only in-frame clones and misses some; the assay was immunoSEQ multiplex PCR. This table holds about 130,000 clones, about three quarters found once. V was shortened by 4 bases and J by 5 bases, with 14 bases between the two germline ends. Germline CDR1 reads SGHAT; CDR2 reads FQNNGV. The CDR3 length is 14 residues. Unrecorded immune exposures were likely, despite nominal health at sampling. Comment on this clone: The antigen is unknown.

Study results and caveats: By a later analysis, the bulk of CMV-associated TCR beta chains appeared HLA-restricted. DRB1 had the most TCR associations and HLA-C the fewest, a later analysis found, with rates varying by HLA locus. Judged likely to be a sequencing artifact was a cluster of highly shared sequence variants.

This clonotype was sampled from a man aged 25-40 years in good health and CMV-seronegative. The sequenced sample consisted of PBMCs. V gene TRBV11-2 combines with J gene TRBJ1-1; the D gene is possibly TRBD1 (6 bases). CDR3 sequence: CASSSRQVRTEAFF. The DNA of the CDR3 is TGTGCCAGCAGCTCTCGACAGGTCAGAACTGAAGCTTTCTTT. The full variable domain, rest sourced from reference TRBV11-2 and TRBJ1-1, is EAGVAQSPRYKIIEKRQSVAFWCNPISGHATLYWYQQILGQGPKLLIQFQNNGVVDDSQLPKDRFSAERLKGVDSTLKIQPAKLEDSAVYLCASSSRQVRTEAFFGQGTRLTVV.